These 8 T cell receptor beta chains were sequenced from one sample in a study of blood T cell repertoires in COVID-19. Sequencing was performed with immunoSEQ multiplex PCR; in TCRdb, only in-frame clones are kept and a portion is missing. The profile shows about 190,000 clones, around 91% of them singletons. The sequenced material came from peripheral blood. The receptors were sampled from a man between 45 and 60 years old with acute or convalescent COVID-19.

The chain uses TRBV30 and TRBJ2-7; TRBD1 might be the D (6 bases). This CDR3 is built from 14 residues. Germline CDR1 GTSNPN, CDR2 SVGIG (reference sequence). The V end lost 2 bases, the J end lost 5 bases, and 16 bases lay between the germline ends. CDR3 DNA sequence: TGTGCCTGGAGTAATGGAGCAGGGGAAGACGAGCAGTACTTC. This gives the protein CAWSNGAGEDEQYF.

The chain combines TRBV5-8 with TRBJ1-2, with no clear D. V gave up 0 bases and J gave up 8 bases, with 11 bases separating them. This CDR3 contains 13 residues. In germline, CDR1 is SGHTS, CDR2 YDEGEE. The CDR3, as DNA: TGTGCCAGCAGCTTGGACCGGTACGCCGGCTACACCTTC. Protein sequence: CASSLDRYAGYTF.

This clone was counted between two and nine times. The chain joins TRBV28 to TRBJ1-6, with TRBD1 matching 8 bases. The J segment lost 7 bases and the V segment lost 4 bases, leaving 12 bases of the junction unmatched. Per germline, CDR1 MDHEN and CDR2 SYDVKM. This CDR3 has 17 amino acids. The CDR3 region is CASSWTGIIRENSPLHF. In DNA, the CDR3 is TGTGCCAGCAGTTGGACAGGGATAATAAGAGAAAATTCACCCCTCCACTTT.

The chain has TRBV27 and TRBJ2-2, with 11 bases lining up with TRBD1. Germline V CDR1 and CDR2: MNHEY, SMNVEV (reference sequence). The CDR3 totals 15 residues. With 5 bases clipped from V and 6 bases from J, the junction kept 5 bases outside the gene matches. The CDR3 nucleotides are TGTGCCAGCAGTCCGGGACAGGGGGACGCCGGGGAGCTGTTTTTT. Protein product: CASSPGQGDAGELFF.

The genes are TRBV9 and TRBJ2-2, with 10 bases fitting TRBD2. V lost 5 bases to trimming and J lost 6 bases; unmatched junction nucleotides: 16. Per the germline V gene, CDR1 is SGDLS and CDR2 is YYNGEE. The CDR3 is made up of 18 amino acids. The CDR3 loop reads CASRNRDSPSGSAGELFF. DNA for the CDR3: TGTGCCAGCAGAAACAGGGATTCACCTAGCGGGAGTGCCGGGGAGCTGTTTTTT.

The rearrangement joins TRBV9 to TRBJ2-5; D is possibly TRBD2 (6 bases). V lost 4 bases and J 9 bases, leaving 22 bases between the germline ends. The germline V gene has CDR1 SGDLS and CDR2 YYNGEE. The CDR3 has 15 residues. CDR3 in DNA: TGTGCCAGCAGCCCCCAGCGGGCCGCGCCCACGGCCCAGTACTTC. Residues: CASSPQRAAPTAQYF.

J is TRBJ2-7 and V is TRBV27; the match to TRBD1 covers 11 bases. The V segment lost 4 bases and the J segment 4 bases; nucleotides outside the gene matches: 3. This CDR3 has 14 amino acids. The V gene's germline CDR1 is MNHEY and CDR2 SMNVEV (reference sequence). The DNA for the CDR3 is TGTGCCAGCAGTTCAGGGACAGGGGGGTACGAGCAGTACTTC. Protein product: CASSSGTGGYEQYF.

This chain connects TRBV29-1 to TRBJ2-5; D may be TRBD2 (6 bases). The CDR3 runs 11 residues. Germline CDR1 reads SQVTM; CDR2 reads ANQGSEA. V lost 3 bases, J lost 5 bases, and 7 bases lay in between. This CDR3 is CSVEGGETQYF. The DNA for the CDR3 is TGCAGCGTTGAGGGAGGCGAGACCCAGTACTTC. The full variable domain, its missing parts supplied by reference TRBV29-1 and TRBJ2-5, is SAVISQKPSRDICQRGTSLTIQCQVDSQVTMMFWYRQQPGQSLTLIATANQGSEATYESGFVIDKFPISRPNLTFSTLTVSNMSPEDSSIYLCSVEGGETQYFGPGTRLLVL.